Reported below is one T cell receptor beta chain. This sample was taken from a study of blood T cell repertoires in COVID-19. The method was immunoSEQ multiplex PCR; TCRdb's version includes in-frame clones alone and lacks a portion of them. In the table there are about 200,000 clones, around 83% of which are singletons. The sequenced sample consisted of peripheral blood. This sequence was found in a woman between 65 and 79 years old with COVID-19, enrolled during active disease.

DNA for the CDR3: TGCGCCAGCAGCTTGGGAGACAGGGCGGGAAGTGGTAATGAAAAACTGTTTTTT. Translated: CASSLGDRAGSGNEKLFF. The chain has TRBV5-1 and TRBJ1-4; 7 bases line up with TRBD1. The trim removed 0 bases at V and 4 bases at J, leaving 12 bases unmatched. Germline V gene data show CDR1 as SGHRS and CDR2 as YFSETQ. There are 18 residues in the CDR3.